What follows are 5 T cell receptor beta chains derived from one specimen sequenced in a study of resident and recirculating memory T cells in vitiligo listed by TCRdb under 2018. Libraries were constructed by the immunoSEQ multiplex PCR assay. Entries here come from immuneACCESS through TCRdb and include only in-frame sequences with V and J called. Some clones fail to appear in such tables; in the studies checked, an unresolved V gene covers under half of the shortfall, and the cause of the remainder is unknown. This sample is represented by around 76,000 clones; 80% to 95% of them were singletons. Of the sample, 4.9% is held by the ten largest clones. Sequenced sample: blood. The receptors shown here come from a male donor with vitiligo.

This chain links TRBV7-3 with TRBJ2-6; possibly TRBD1 for D (5 bases). From germline, CDR1 is SGHTA and CDR2 FQGTGA. The CDR3 is made up of 15 amino acids. V was pared by 5 bases and J by 0 bases, with 8 bases between. Here the CDR3 DNA reads TGTGCCAGCAGCCGGACAAGCTCTGGGGCCAACGTCCTGACTTTC. This encodes CASSRTSSGANVLTF. Together with reference TRBV7-3 and TRBJ2-6, the CDR3 gives the full variable domain: GAGVSQTPSNKVTEKGKYVELRCDPISGHTALYWYRQSLGQGPEFLIYFQGTGAADDSGLPNDRFFAVRPEGSVSTLKIQRTERGDSAVYLCASSRTSSGANVLTFGAGSRLTVL.

The V gene is TRBV7-9, the J gene TRBJ2-7; a possible D gene is TRBD1 (6 bases). The germline V gene has CDR1 SEHNR and CDR2 FQNEAQ (reference sequence). The CDR3 is 15 residues long. V was pared by 7 bases and J by 2 bases, with 18 bases between. CDR3 sequence (DNA): TGTGCCAGCACCCCGAACTACGACAGGCCCTACGAGCAGTACTTC. This gives the protein CASTPNYDRPYEQYF.

The rearrangement uses TRBV11-2 and TRBJ2-7; perhaps TRBD2 as D (6 bases). The CDR3 consists of 16 residues. CDR1 SGHAT and CDR2 FQNNGV come from the germline V gene. V lost 7 bases to trimming and J lost 2 bases, with 21 bases between them. The CDR3 loop reads CASKTPRGNHTYEQYF. CDR3 DNA sequence: TGTGCCAGCAAAACGCCACGGGGGAACCATACCTACGAGCAGTACTTC.

In this sample, this clone turned up once. The rearrangement links TRBV6-5 to TRBJ1-3, with D unclear. V was pared by 7 bases and J by 4 bases, with 5 bases between. The CDR3 spans 11 residues. Germline V lookup: CDR1 MNHEY, CDR2 SVGAGI. CDR3 sequence: CASTSGNTIYF. The CDR3 coding sequence is TGTGCCAGCACTTCCGGAAACACCATATATTTT.

In this sample, this clone turned up a few times. The rearrangement joins TRBV11-3 to TRBJ2-1; a weak D match, TRBD1 (8 bases). With 3 bases removed from V and 6 bases from J, the gap between germline ends came to 18 bases. The CDR3 runs 16 residues. The germline V gene encodes CDR1 SGHNT and CDR2 YENEEA. Here the CDR3 DNA reads TGTGCCAGCAGCTTGTCGGGGGGACAGGCTGGCAATGAGCAGTTCTTC. Residues: CASSLSGGQAGNEQFF.